This TCR beta chain originates from a study of CD8 T cells in Susac syndrome. Points on this clonotype: Its specificity is unknown.

Random hexamers served to reverse transcribe about 0.5 to 1 ug RNA. An immunoSEQ multiplex PCR generated amplified TCR beta CDR3 products spanning 54 Vbeta and 13 Jbeta. TCRdb independently ran MiXCR on the immunoSEQ multiplex PCR reads; one entry per CDR3 protein. Here the sample spans about 190,000 distinct CDR3 sequences, approximately 95% being singletons. Germline loops: CDR1 MDHEN, CDR2 SYDVKM. The CDR3 sequence is 12 residues long. V was pared by 3 bases and J by 9 bases, with 12 bases between. Whole-study results and caveats: Acknowledgment was made by the study that its TCR sequencing and HLA analysis involved a relatively small number of individuals.

The TCR was taken from a human donor with Susac syndrome. Specimen: CD8+ T cells from PBMCs. The V call is TRBV28, the J call TRBJ2-7; TRBD2 is a possible D gene (6 bases). For the CDR3, the DNA is TGTGCCAGCAGTTTCGGAGGGCGGGTGCAGTACTTC. Its protein product is CASSFGGRVQYF. Full variable domain (outside the CDR3, taken from reference TRBV28 and TRBJ2-7): DVKVTQSSRYLVKRTGEKVFLECVQDMDHENMFWYRQDPGLGLRLIYFSYDVKMKEKGDIPEGYSVSREKKERFSLILESASTNQTSMYLCASSFGGRVQYFGPGTRLTVT.